Listed below are T cell receptor beta chains from one sample, sequenced in a study of OX40 agonist ivuxolimab in advanced cancers. Clones were read by immunoSEQ multiplex PCR, and TCRdb kept only the in-frame ones, dropping some. The sample shows some 19,000 clones, roughly three quarters of them seen only once. Sample: CD4+ or CD8+ T cells sorted from blood, taken in a trial of the OX40 agonist ivuxolimab. These receptors came from an adult with an advanced solid tumor such as melanoma, head and neck, liver or kidney cancer. CDR3s include the opening cysteine and the closing phenylalanine or tryptophan.

CDR3	V	J
CSARTYGYTF	TRBV20-1	TRBJ1-2
CASRRGGGGLTGELFF	TRBV19	TRBJ2-2
CASSFLEGGYTF	TRBV5-6	TRBJ1-2
CASSLGQGATEAFF	TRBV5-1	TRBJ1-1
CASSIGFDRGEETQYF	TRBV19	TRBJ2-5
CASSFIGTEQETQYF	TRBV28	TRBJ2-5
CASSENAGGPRETQYF	TRBV25-1	TRBJ2-5
CASSKPRQGSYEQYF	TRBV21-1	TRBJ2-7
CAWRLGPGETQYF	TRBV30	TRBJ2-5
CASSIGEGLGELFF	TRBV19	TRBJ2-2
CASSPTGVEAFF	TRBV9	TRBJ1-1
CASSWGGAEQYF	TRBV5-4	TRBJ2-7
CASSPGSTSGSEQFF	TRBV7-9	TRBJ2-1
CASTYTPSGVVGELFF	TRBV19	TRBJ2-2
CASSIPNRGSDTQYF	TRBV7-8	TRBJ2-3
CASSEEQGVYGYTF	TRBV2	TRBJ1-2
CASRTPGTENEKLFF	TRBV5-1	TRBJ1-4
CASSLVASEQETQYF	TRBV7-9	TRBJ2-5
CASSQEGPPRSYEQYF	TRBV4-1	TRBJ2-7
CASSGFSQGTTYEQYF	TRBV13	TRBJ2-7
CASSYLTTYNEQFF	TRBV6-5	TRBJ2-1
CSAPHANANEQFF	TRBV29-1	TRBJ2-1
CASSRGRRGGKTVF	TRBV4-2	TRBJ1-4
CASSPGEGPYYEQYF	TRBV5-5	TRBJ2-7
CASSPLVAQYF	TRBV6-5	TRBJ2-5
CASSLSGTATYEQYF	TRBV27	TRBJ2-7
CASSWDSDNSPLHF	TRBV6-1	TRBJ1-6
CASSLEGDSTDTQYF	TRBV6-5	TRBJ2-3
CSVERTENTGELFF	TRBV29-1	TRBJ2-2
CASSFGPGTEAFF	TRBV11-2	TRBJ1-1
CASSKYRGISYEQYF	TRBV21-1	TRBJ2-7
CASALAGNSYEQYF	TRBV6-5	TRBJ2-7
CASGSTYEQYF	TRBV6-5	TRBJ2-7
CASINEWGYNSPLHF	TRBV2	TRBJ1-6